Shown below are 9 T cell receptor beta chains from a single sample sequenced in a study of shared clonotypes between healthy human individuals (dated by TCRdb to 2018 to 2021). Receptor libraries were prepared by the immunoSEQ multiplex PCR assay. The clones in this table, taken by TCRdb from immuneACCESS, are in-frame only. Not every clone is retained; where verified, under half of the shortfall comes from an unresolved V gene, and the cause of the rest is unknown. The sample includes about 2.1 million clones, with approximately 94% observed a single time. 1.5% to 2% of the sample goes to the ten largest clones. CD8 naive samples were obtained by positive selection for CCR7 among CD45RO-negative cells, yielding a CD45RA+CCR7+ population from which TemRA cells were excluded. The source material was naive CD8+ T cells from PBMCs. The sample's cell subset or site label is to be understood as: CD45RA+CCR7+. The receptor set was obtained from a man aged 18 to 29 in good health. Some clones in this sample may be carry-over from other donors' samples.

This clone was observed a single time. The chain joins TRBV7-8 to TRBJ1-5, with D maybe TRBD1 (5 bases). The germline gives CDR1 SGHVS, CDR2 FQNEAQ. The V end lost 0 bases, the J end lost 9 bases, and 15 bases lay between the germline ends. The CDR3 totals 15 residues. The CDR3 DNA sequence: TGTGCCAGCAGCTTAGCGCTTGACAGCGCATGGCCCCAGCATTTT. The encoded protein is CASSLALDSAWPQHF.

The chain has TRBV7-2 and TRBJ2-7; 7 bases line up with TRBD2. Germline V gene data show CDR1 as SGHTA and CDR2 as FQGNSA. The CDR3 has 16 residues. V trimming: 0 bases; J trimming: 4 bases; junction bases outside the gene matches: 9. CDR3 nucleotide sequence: TGTGCCAGCAGCTTAGCCCCCTGGGAGGGGCGGTACGAGCAGTACTTC. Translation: CASSLAPWEGRYEQYF.

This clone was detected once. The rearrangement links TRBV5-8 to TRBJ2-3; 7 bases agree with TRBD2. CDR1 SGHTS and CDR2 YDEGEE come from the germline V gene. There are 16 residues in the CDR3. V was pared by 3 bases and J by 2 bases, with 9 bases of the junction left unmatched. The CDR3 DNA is TGTGCCAGCAGCTCGAGACTAGCTGGTACCACAGATACGCAGTATTTT. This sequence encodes CASSSRLAGTTDTQYF.

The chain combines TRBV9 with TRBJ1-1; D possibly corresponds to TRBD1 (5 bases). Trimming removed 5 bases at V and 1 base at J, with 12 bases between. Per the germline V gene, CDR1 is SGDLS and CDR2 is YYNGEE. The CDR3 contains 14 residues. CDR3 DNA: TGTGCCAGCAGTCTAGGGACTAAGAACACTGAAGCTTTCTTT. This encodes CASSLGTKNTEAFF.

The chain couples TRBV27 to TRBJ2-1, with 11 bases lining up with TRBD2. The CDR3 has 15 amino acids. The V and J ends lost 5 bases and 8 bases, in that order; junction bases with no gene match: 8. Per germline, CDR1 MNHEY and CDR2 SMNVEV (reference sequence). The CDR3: CASSPLAGGPDEQFF. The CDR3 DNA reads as TGTGCCAGCAGTCCTTTAGCGGGAGGGCCCGATGAGCAGTTCTTC.

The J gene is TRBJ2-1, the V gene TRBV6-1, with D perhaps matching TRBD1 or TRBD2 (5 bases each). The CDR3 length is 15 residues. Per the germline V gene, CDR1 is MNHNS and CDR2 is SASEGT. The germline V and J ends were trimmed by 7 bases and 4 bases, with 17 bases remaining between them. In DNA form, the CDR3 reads TGTGCCAGCAACAGCCGGGACCTGGGGTACAATGAGCAGTTCTTC. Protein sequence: CASNSRDLGYNEQFF.

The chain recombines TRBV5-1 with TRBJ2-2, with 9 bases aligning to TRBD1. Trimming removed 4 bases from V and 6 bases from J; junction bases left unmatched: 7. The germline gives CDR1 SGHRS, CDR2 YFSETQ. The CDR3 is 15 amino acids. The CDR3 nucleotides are TGCGCCAGCAGCCTCGACAGGGGGATCTCCGGGGAGCTGTTTTTT. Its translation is CASSLDRGISGELFF.

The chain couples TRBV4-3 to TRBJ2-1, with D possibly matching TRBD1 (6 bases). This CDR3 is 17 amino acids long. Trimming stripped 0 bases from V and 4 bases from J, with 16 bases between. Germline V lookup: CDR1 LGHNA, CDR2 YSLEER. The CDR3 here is CASSQDYRGSRYNEQFF. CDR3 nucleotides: TGCGCCAGCAGCCAAGATTATAGGGGGTCCCGGTACAATGAGCAGTTCTTC.

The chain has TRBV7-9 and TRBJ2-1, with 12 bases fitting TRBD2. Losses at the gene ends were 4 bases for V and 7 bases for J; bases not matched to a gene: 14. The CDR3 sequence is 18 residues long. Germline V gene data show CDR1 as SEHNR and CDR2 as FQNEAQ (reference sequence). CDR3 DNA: TGTGCCAGCAGCTCCCGCCCGACTAGCGGGAGTCGGGGTAATGAGCAGTTCTTC. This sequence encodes CASSSRPTSGSRGNEQFF.